What follows are 12 T cell receptor beta chains derived from one specimen sequenced in a study of T cells in localized non-small cell lung cancer. Sequenced by immunoSEQ multiplex PCR; TCRdb stores in-frame clones only, minus some. This table holds about 33,000 clones, around 90% found once. The material was peripheral blood, obtained before any cancer treatment. The origin of the receptors is a man aged 35 to 69 with stage I lung adenocarcinoma.

This chain joins TRBV10-2 and TRBJ1-2, with D possibly TRBD1 on 5 matching bases. CDR3 length: 14 residues. V was pared by 6 bases and J by 4 bases, with 15 bases between. CDR1 and CDR2 (germline): WSHSY, SAAADI. CDR3 amino acids: CASRPGGVTYGYTF. The CDR3 DNA sequence: TGCGCCAGCAGGCCGGGGGGGGTAACCTATGGCTACACCTTC.

The chain employs TRBV27 and TRBJ1-6; 9 nucleotides match TRBD1. J was trimmed by 4 bases and V by 7 bases; bases with no gene match: 2. Germline V lookup: CDR1 MNHEY, CDR2 SMNVEV (reference sequence). The CDR3 runs to 14 residues. CDR3 in DNA: TGTGCCAGCACGGACAGGGGATATAATTCACCCCTCCACTTT. This encodes CASTDRGYNSPLHF.

This sequence joins TRBV9 and TRBJ2-2; tentative D call: TRBD1 (6 bases). The CDR3 loop spans 17 amino acids. V was shortened by 0 bases and J by 4 bases, with 16 bases between the two germline ends. In germline, CDR1 is SGDLS, CDR2 YYNGEE. The CDR3 is CASSVGPVGTTTGELFF. CDR3 nucleotides: TGTGCCAGCAGCGTAGGCCCGGTGGGGACAACCACCGGGGAGCTGTTTTTT.

This clone was picked up one time. The CDR3 region is CAISLAGGDETQYF. The CDR3 DNA is TGTGCCATCAGTTTAGCGGGGGGGGACGAGACCCAGTACTTC. This chain links TRBV10-3 with TRBJ2-5; 11 bases are a match to TRBD2. CDR3 length equals 14 residues. V was pared by 5 bases and J by 5 bases, with 4 bases of the junction left unmatched. Germline V gene data show CDR1 as ENHRY and CDR2 as SYGVKD.

The chain employs TRBV19 and TRBJ2-7; the D is unclear. Germline loops: CDR1 LNHDA, CDR2 SQIVND (reference sequence). The CDR3 has 13 amino acids. The V gene lost 5 bases and the J gene lost 0 bases, with 8 bases spanning the gap. Here the CDR3 DNA reads TGTGCCAGTAGTTTTTCTGACTCCTACGAGCAGTACTTC. Protein product: CASSFSDSYEQYF.

The chain has TRBV6-1 and TRBJ1-3; D perhaps matches TRBD1 (5 bases). The CDR3 contains 16 residues. CDR1 is MNHNS and CDR2 is SASEGT in the germline V gene. Between the trimmed V and J ends, which lost 3 bases and 0 bases, there was a span of 12 bases. This chain's CDR3 is CASSDDSGSSGNTIYF. The DNA for the CDR3 is TGTGCCAGCAGTGATGATTCAGGGAGCTCTGGAAACACCATATATTTT.

V usage is TRBV6-4 and J usage is TRBJ1-1; possible D gene TRBD1, 6 bases. Germline V CDR1 and CDR2: MRHNA, SNTAGT. V lost 6 bases and J lost 0, with 17 bases in between. The CDR3 totals 16 residues. DNA for the CDR3: TGTGCCAGCAGCCCCACAGGGACCGTCATGAACACTGAAGCTTTCTTT. Translated, it gives CASSPTGTVMNTEAFF.

J is TRBJ1-5 and V is TRBV30, with 9 bases identical to TRBD1. Germline assignment: CDR1 GTSNPN and CDR2 SVGIG (reference sequence). V shed 5 bases, J shed 5 bases, and the junction held 10 bases outside the gene matches. The CDR3 is made up of 15 amino acids. DNA for the CDR3: TGTGCCTGGGAACCCAAAGGACAGGGGTATCAGCCCCAGCATTTT. This translates into CAWEPKGQGYQPQHF. The whole variable domain, remainder taken from reference TRBV30 and TRBJ1-5, is SQTIHQWPATLVQPVGSPLSLECTVEGTSNPNLYWYRQAAGRGLQLLFYSVGIGQISSEVPQNLSASRPQDRQFILSSKKLLLSDSGFYLCAWEPKGQGYQPQHFGDGTRLSIL.

V is TRBV9 and J is TRBJ2-2, with TRBD1 matching over 7 bases. CDR1 and CDR2 (germline): SGDLS, YYNGEE. V gave up 3 bases and J gave up 8 bases; unmatched junction bases: 7. The CDR3 has 14 residues. The CDR3 region is CASSASGGSGELFF. CDR3 nucleotides: TGTGCCAGCAGCGCGTCAGGGGGATCGGGGGAGCTGTTTTTT.

V gene TRBV5-8 combines with J gene TRBJ1-1; D remains unclear. CDR1 and CDR2 from the germline V gene are SGHTS and YDEGEE. CDR3 length: 14 residues. Trimming pared 4 bases from V and 2 bases from J, leaving 12 bases between. The CDR3 DNA is TGTGCCAGCAGCCAACCCACAGATAACACTGAAGCTTTCTTT. Amino acid sequence: CASSQPTDNTEAFF.

Written as DNA, the CDR3 is TGTGCCTGGAGTGCCGGACAGGGTCCCTACGAGCAGTACTTC. The encoded protein is CAWSAGQGPYEQYF. The rearrangement uses TRBV30 and TRBJ2-7, with 8 nucleotides matching TRBD1. The germline CDR1 and CDR2 sequences are GTSNPN and SVGIG (reference sequence). The CDR3 loop spans 14 amino acids. V lost 1 base and J lost 2; bases outside the gene matches: 4.

This chain uses TRBV19 with TRBJ1-5; 8 bases align to TRBD1. CDR3 length equals 14 residues. CDR1 and CDR2 from the germline V gene are LNHDA and SQIVND (reference sequence). J gave up 5 bases and V 4 bases, and 4 bases lay outside the gene matches. CDR3: CASSTVDRDQPQHF. The DNA for the CDR3 is TGTGCCAGTAGTACCGTGGACAGGGATCAGCCCCAGCATTTT.